Shown below are 15 T cell receptor beta chains from a single sample sequenced in a study of T cell clonotyping in hematopoietic cell transplantation (dated by TCRdb to the early 2020s). Receptor libraries were prepared by the immunoSEQ multiplex PCR assay. TCRdb re-hosts the immuneACCESS table, in-frame sequences only. Its copies lack some clones; in the studies checked, an unresolved V gene accounts for under half of them, and the cause for the rest is not known. In this sample the table shows about 28,000 clones, approximately 77% of which occur a single time. The top ten clones comprise roughly 1.8% of the sample. Reading the label with the study, this specimen's time point is: recipient sample about 28 days before transplant, after cytoreduction. Sample: peripheral blood mononuclear cells, taken before stem cell transplant. These receptors were taken from a man aged 35 to 55 with acute myeloid leukemia. Some clones in this sample may be carry-over from other donors' samples.

The table lists this clone with a few counts. The chain uses TRBV9 and TRBJ2-1; 8 nucleotides agree with TRBD1. The CDR3 length is 16 residues. Germline values: CDR1 SGDLS, CDR2 YYNGEE. The junction had 11 bases not matched to a gene; V was cut back by 2 bases and J by 7 bases. This CDR3 is CASSVNRDRPRNEQFF. The CDR3 coding sequence is TGTGCCAGCAGCGTGAACCGGGACAGGCCTCGTAATGAGCAGTTCTTC.

The chain combines TRBV30 with TRBJ2-3, with 10 bases fitting TRBD2. The CDR3 sequence is 18 residues long. The V and J ends lost 0 bases and 0 bases, in that order; junction bases with no gene match: 9. Germline CDR1 and CDR2: GTSNPN and SVGIG (reference sequence). Here the CDR3 reads CAWSVGTSGIASTDTQYF. The CDR3, as DNA: TGTGCCTGGAGTGTAGGCACTAGCGGGATTGCTAGCACAGATACGCAGTATTTT. Full variable domain (remainder filled in from reference TRBV30 and TRBJ2-3): SQTIHQWPATLVQPVGSPLSLECTVEGTSNPNLYWYRQAAGRGLQLLFYSVGIGQISSEVPQNLSASRPQDRQFILSSKKLLLSDSGFYLCAWSVGTSGIASTDTQYFGPGTRLTVL.

The chain employs TRBV6-5 and TRBJ1-2; the D gene is possibly TRBD1 (5 bases). The germline CDR1 and CDR2 sequences are MNHEY and SVGAGI. The ends were cut back, 2 bases at V and 4 bases at J, with 11 bases in the middle. This CDR3 is built from 14 residues. CDR3 in DNA: TGTGCCAGCAGTTACAAATCAGGGTCCTATGGCTACACCTTC. It specifies CASSYKSGSYGYTF.

This clone was observed once. The gene calls are TRBV6-6 and TRBJ1-2; possible D gene TRBD1, 5 bases. V lost 5 bases and J lost 3, with 16 bases in between. The CDR3 totals 15 residues. CDR1 is MNHNY, CDR2 SVGAGI, per germline (reference sequence). The CDR3 loop is CASSKPQAADYGYTF. CDR3 in DNA: TGTGCCAGCAGTAAACCACAGGCGGCTGACTATGGCTACACCTTC.

This rearrangement joins TRBV4-1 to TRBJ1-1; D gene uncertain. V was cut by 0 bases and J by 10 bases, with 15 bases left in between. Germline assignment: CDR1 MGHRA and CDR2 YSYEKL. This CDR3 comprises 14 residues. DNA for the CDR3: TGCGCCAGCAGCCAAGATCCGGGCCCAGGAAGAGCTTTCTTT. This codes for CASSQDPGPGRAFF.

This clone has only one observation. Here the CDR3 DNA reads TGTGCCAGCAGTTACTCCCCTCGGACAGGGCAGCCCCAGCATTTT. Translated, it gives CASSYSPRTGQPQHF. The rearrangement links TRBV6-6 to TRBJ1-5; 8 bases are a match to TRBD1. V was pared by 0 bases and J by 7 bases, with 5 bases of the junction left unmatched. Germline V gene sequence: CDR1 MNHNY, CDR2 SVGAGI (reference sequence). The CDR3 totals 15 residues.

The V call is TRBV5-6, the J call TRBJ2-7; TRBD2 matches 13 bases. CDR1 SGHDT and CDR2 YYEEEE come from the germline V gene. V was pared by 4 bases and J by 7 bases, with 5 bases of the junction left unmatched. CDR3 length equals 14 residues. This CDR3 reads CASSPGTSGEEQYF. The CDR3 nucleotides read TGTGCCAGCAGCCCTGGGACTAGCGGGGAAGAGCAGTACTTC. Together with reference TRBV5-6 and TRBJ2-7, the CDR3 gives the full variable domain: DAGVTQSPTHLIKTRGQQVTLRCSPKSGHDTVSWYQQALGQGPQFIFQYYEEEERQRGNFPDRFSGHQFPNYSSELNVNALLLGDSALYLCASSPGTSGEEQYFGPGTRLTVT.

V usage is TRBV25-1 and J usage is TRBJ1-1; the D gene is possibly TRBD1 (5 bases). CDR1 and CDR2 from the germline V gene are MGHDK and SYGVNS. V lost 4 bases, J lost 3 bases, and 18 bases lay in between. The CDR3 is 16 amino acids. CDR3 amino acids: CASSATAVLGHTEAFF. The CDR3 coding sequence is TGTGCCAGCAGTGCGACAGCAGTCTTAGGGCACACTGAAGCTTTCTTT.

This rearrangement joins TRBV7-9 to TRBJ2-7; 10 bases match TRBD2. The germline gives CDR1 SEHNR, CDR2 FQNEAQ (reference sequence). J lost 7 bases, V lost 4 bases, and 7 bases had no gene match. The CDR3 length is 14 residues. CDR3 sequence reads: CASSSEVAGGEQYF. The CDR3 region has the DNA TGTGCCAGCAGCTCGGAAGTAGCGGGAGGTGAGCAGTACTTC.

This clone is a singleton in its sample. V is TRBV5-5 and J is TRBJ1-1, with D possibly matching TRBD1 (5 bases). V lost 3 bases to trimming and J lost 5 bases, with 11 bases between them. The CDR3 is 13 amino acids. The germline gives CDR1 SGHKS, CDR2 YYEKEE (reference sequence). CDR3 protein: CASSWGPGTEAFF. Written as DNA, the CDR3 is TGTGCCAGCAGCTGGGGTCCAGGGACTGAAGCTTTCTTT.

This chain links TRBV10-3 with TRBJ2-6; 7 nucleotides match TRBD1. The V and J ends lost 4 bases and 0 bases, in that order; junction bases with no gene match: 6. CDR3 size: 17 residues. Germline-derived CDR1 and CDR2 are ENHRY and SYGVKD. The CDR3, as DNA: TGTGCCATCAGTGGGGACAGAACCAGCTCTGGGGCCAACGTCCTGACTTTC. Protein product: CAISGDRTSSGANVLTF.

The chain recombines TRBV7-8 with TRBJ2-5, with D tentatively TRBD1 (5 bases). Trimming pared 0 bases from V and 3 bases from J, leaving 14 bases between. This CDR3 is 16 amino acids long. Germline lookup yields CDR1 SGHVS and CDR2 FQNEAQ. The CDR3 sequence: CASSLAFKGREETQYF. CDR3 nucleotides: TGTGCCAGCAGCTTAGCTTTTAAGGGCAGGGAAGAGACCCAGTACTTC.

The V and J genes are TRBV11-3 and TRBJ2-7, with D possibly matching TRBD2 (6 bases). The V and J ends lost 5 bases and 1 base respectively, with 15 bases between them. This CDR3 region has 15 residues. The germline V gene has CDR1 SGHNT and CDR2 YENEEA. The CDR3 nucleotides read TGTGCCAGCAGCCGTACCACCGGGGGTTCCTACGAGCAGTACTTC. Amino acids: CASSRTTGGSYEQYF.

The V call is TRBV4-2, the J call TRBJ2-6; TRBD2 matches 13 bases. V was pared by 4 bases and J by 1 base, with 7 bases of the junction left unmatched. In germline, CDR1 is LGHNA, CDR2 YNFKEQ. The CDR3 extends over 19 amino acids. The CDR3 reads CASSPGTGLAGSGANVLTF. The CDR3 bases are TGTGCCAGCAGCCCAGGGACGGGACTAGCGGGGTCTGGGGCCAACGTCCTGACTTTC.

The gene calls are TRBV6-6 and TRBJ2-5; possible D gene TRBD2, 6 bases. Trimming took off 10 bases at V and 4 bases at J, with 16 bases between the two ends. The CDR3 loop spans 13 amino acids. Germline loops: CDR1 MNHNY, CDR2 SVGAGI (reference sequence). CDR3 nucleotides: TGTGCCACCTCGGGACCGGAGGGAGAGACCCAGTACTTC. It codes for CATSGPEGETQYF.